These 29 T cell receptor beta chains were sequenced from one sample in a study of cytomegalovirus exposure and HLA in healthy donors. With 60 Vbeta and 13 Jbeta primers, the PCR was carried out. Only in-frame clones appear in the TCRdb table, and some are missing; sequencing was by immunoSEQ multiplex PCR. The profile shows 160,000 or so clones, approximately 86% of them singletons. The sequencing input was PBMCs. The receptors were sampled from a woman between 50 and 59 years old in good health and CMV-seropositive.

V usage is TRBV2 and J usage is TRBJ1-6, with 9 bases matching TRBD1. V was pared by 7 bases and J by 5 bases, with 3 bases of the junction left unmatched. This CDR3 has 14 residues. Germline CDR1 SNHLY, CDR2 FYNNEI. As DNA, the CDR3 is TGTGCCAGCAACAACAGGGGGCATAATTCACCCCTCCACTTT. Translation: CASNNRGHNSPLHF.

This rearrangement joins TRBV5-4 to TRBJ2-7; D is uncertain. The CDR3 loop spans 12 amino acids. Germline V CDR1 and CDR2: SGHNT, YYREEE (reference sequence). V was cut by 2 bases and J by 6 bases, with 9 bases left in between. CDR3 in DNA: TGTGCCAGCAGCTTTGAGCAATTCGAGCAGTACTTC. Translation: CASSFEQFEQYF.

CDR3 sequence reads: CASSAGANTEAFF. The CDR3 nucleotides read TGTGCCAGCAGTGCTGGAGCTAACACTGAAGCTTTCTTT. V is TRBV27 and J is TRBJ1-1, with D uncertain. The CDR3 contains 13 residues. V dropped 5 bases and J dropped 2 bases, with 9 bases sitting between them. From germline, CDR1 is MNHEY and CDR2 SMNVEV (reference sequence).

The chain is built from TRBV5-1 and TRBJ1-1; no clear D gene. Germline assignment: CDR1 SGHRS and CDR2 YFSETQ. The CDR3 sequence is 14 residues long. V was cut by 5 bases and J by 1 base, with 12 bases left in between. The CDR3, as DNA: TGCGCCAGCAGAATACAGAGGGAGAACACTGAAGCTTTCTTT. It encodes CASRIQRENTEAFF.

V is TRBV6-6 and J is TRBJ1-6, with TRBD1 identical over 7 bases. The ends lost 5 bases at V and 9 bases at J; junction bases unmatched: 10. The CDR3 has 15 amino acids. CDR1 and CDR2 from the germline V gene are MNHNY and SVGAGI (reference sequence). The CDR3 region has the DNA TGTGCCAGCAGTAAGGGGGCAGGGTTGGGTTCACCCCTCCACTTT. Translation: CASSKGAGLGSPLHF.

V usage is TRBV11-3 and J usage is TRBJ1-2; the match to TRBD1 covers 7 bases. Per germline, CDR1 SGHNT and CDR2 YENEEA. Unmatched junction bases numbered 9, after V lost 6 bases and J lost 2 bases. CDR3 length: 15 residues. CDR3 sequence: CASRDTRGRNYGYTF. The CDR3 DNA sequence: TGTGCCAGCAGGGACACCAGGGGGAGAAACTATGGCTACACCTTC.

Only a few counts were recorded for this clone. The CDR3 bases are TGTGCCAGCAGTTTTAGTCCGCGACTCAACACCGGGGAGCTGTTTTTT. This codes for CASSFSPRLNTGELFF. V and J are TRBV27 and TRBJ2-2; D call uncertain. V was cut by 3 bases and J by 2 bases, with 13 bases left in between. Per the germline V gene, CDR1 is MNHEY and CDR2 is SMNVEV (reference sequence). This CDR3 has 16 amino acids.

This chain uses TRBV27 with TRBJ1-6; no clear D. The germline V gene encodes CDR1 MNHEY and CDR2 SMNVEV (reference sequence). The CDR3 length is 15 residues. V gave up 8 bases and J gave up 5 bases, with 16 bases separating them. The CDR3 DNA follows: TGTGCCAGCCTACTACGATTTGGCAATAATTCACCCCTCCACTTT. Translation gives CASLLRFGNNSPLHF.

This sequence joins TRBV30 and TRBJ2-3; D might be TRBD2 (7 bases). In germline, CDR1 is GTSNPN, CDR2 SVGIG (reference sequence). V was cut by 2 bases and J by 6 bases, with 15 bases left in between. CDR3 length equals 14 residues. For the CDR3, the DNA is TGTGCCTGGAGTTGGCGGGGGCGGGGGGATACGCAGTATTTT. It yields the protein CAWSWRGRGDTQYF.

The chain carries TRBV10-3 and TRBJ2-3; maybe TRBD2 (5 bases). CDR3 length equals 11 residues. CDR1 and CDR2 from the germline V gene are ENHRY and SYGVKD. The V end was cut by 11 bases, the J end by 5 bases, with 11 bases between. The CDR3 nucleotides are TGTGCCTCAAAACGGGGAGATACGCAGTATTTT. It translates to CASKRGDTQYF.

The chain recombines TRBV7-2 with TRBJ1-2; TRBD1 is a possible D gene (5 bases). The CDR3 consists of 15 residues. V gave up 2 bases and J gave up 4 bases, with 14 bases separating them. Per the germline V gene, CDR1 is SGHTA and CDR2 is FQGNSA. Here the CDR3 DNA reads TGTGCCAGCAGCTTAAACCGACAGTATACCTATGGCTACACCTTC. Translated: CASSLNRQYTYGYTF.

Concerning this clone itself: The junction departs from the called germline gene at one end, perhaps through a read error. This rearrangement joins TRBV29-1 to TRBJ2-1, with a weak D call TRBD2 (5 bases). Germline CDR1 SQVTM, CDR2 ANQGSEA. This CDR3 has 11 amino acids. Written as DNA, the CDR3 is TGCAGCGTTGAAGGTACTAGGCAAGGCCTCTTC. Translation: CSVEGTRQGLF.

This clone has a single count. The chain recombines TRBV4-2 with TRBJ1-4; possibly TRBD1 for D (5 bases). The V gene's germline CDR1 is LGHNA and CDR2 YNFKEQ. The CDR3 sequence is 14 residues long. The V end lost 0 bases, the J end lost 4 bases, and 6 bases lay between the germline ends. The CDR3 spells CASSQDDSNEKLFF. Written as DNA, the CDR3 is TGTGCCAGCAGCCAAGACGACAGTAATGAAAAACTGTTTTTT.

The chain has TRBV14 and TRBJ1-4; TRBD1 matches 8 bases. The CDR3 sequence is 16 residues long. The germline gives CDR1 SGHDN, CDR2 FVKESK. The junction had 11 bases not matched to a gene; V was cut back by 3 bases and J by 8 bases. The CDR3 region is CASSQWTGRVKEKLFF. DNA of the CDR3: TGTGCCAGCAGCCAGTGGACAGGGAGAGTCAAGGAAAAACTGTTTTTT.

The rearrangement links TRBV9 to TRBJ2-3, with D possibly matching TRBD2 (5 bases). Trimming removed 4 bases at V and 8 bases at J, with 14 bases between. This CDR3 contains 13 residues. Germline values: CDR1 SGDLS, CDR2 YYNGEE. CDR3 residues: CASSPNRGTTQYF. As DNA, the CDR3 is TGTGCCAGCAGCCCCAACCGGGGTACTACGCAGTATTTT.

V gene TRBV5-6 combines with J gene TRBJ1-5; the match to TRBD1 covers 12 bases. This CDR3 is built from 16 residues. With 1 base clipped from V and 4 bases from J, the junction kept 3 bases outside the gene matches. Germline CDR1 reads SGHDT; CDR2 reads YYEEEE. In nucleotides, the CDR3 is TGTGCCAGCAGCTTGTCGGGACAGGGGGCAAATCAGCCCCAGCATTTT. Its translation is CASSLSGQGANQPQHF.

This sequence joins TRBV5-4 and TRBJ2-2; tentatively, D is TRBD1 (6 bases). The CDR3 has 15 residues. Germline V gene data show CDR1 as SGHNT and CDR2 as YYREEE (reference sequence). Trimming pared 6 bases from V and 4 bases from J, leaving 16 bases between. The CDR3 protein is CASTYGGGSTGELFF. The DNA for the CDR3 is TGTGCCAGCACCTATGGGGGCGGGTCCACCGGGGAGCTGTTTTTT. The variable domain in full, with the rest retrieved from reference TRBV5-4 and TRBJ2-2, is ETGVTQSPTHLIKTRGQQVTLRCSSQSGHNTVSWYQQALGQGPQFIFQYYREEENGRGNFPPRFSGLQFPNYSSELNVNALELDDSALYLCASTYGGGSTGELFFGEGSRLTVL.

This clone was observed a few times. The CDR3, as DNA: TGCGCCAGCAGCCAAGAGGGGGGCAGGGGGAAAGAGACCCAGTACTTC. Translation gives CASSQEGGRGKETQYF. This chain joins TRBV4-3 and TRBJ2-5; D possibly corresponds to TRBD1 (7 bases). Trimming cost V 0 bases and J 3 bases, with 14 bases left between them. Germline assignment: CDR1 LGHNA and CDR2 YSLEER. The CDR3 is 16 amino acids.

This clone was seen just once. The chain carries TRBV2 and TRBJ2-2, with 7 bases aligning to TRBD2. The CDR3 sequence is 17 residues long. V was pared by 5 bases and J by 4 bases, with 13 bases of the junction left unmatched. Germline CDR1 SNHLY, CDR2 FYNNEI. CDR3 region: CASSHPRDYRITGELFF. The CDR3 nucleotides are TGTGCCAGCAGTCACCCCCGGGACTATCGAATCACCGGGGAGCTGTTTTTT.

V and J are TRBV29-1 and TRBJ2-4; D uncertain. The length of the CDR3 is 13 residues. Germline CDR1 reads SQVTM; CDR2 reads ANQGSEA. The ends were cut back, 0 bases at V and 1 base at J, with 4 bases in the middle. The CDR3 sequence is CSVEDLAKNIQYF. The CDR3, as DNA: TGCAGCGTTGAAGATCTCGCCAAAAACATTCAGTACTTC.

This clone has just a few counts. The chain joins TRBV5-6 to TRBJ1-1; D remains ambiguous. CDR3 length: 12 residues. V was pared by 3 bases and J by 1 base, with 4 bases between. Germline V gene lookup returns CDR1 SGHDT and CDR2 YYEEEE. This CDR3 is CASSYRNTEAFF. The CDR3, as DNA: TGTGCCAGCAGCTACAGGAACACTGAAGCTTTCTTT.

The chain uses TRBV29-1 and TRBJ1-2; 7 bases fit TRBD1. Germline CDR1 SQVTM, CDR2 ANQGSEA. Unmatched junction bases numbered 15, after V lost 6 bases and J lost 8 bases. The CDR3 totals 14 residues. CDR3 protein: CSVPSWDSFYGYTF. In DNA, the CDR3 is TGCAGCGTGCCATCGTGGGACAGCTTCTACGGCTACACCTTC.

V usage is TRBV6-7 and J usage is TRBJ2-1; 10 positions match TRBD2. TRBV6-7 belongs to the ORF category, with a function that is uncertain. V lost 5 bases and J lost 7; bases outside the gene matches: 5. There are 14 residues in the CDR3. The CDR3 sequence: CASSRSGGANEQFF. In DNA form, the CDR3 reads TGTGCCAGCAGTCGAAGCGGGGGGGCAAATGAGCAGTTCTTC.

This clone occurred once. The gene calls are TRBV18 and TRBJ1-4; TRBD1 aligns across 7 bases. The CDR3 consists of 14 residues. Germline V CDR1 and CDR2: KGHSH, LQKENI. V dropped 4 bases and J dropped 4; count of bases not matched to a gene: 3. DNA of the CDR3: TGTGCCAGCTCACAGGGACAGCTTAATGAAAAACTGTTTTTT. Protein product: CASSQGQLNEKLFF.

DNA of the CDR3: TGCGCCAGCAGCTTGACAGGCCTTAGTTACGAGCAGTACTTC. The encoded protein is CASSLTGLSYEQYF. J is TRBJ2-7 and V is TRBV5-1, with D possibly matching TRBD1 (5 bases). The V and J ends lost 1 base and 4 bases respectively, with 12 bases between them. Per germline, CDR1 SGHRS and CDR2 YFSETQ. The CDR3 has 14 amino acids.

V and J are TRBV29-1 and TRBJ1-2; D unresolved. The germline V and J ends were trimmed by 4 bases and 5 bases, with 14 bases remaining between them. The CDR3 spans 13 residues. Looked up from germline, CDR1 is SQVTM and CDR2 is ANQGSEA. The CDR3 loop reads CSVALSTTYGYTF. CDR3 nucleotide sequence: TGCAGCGTTGCCCTTTCGACAACTTATGGCTACACCTTC.

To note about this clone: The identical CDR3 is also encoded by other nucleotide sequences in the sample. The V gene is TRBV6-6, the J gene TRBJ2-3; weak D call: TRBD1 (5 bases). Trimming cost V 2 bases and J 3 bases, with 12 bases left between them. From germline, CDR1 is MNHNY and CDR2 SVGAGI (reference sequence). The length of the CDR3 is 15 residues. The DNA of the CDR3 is TGTGCCAGCAGTTACCCCGGGCAGGGAACAGATACGCAGTATTTT. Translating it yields CASSYPGQGTDTQYF.

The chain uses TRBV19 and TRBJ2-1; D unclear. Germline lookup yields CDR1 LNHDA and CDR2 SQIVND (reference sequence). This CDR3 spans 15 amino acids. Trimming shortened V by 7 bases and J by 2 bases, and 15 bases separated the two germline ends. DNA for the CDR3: TGTGCCAGTATCGGTTCCGGCGGCCCCTACAATGAGCAGTTCTTC. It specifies CASIGSGGPYNEQFF.

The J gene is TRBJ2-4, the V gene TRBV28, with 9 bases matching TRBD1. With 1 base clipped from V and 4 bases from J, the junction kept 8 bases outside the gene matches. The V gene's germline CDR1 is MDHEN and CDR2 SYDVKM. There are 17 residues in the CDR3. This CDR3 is CASSLLAPGQGKNIQYF. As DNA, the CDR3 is TGTGCCAGCAGTTTATTGGCCCCGGGACAGGGAAAAAACATTCAGTACTTC.